This T cell receptor beta chain was recovered during a study of blood T cell repertoires in COVID-19. Looking at the study overall: Sites across the United States, Italy and Spain contributed samples from acute and convalescent COVID-19. PBMCs, B-cell-depleted T cells, or T cells were the source of the cDNA or gDNA that made up the material.

Authors' data handling: Reference gene primer amplification yielded estimated nucleated cell counts. The protocol was immunoSEQ multiplex PCR, while the TCRdb copy is restricted to in-frame clones and leaves out a portion. V, J and clone size were drawn from that table, and D and trimming were deduced from the DNA. The sample records roughly 61,000 clones, less than 85% being singletons. The ends lost 3 bases at V and 15 bases at J; junction bases unmatched: 9. The CDR3 contains 14 residues. Germline V gives CDR1 SGHRS, CDR2 YFSETQ. This receptor was taken from a woman aged 70-85 years with acute or convalescent COVID-19. The V call is TRBV5-1, the J call TRBJ1-6, with 10 bases fitting TRBD1. The sample comprised peripheral blood. The CDR3 DNA is TGCGCCAGCAGCTACGGACAGGGGGGAGTGGGCCTCCACTTT. This encodes CASSYGQGGVGLHF.